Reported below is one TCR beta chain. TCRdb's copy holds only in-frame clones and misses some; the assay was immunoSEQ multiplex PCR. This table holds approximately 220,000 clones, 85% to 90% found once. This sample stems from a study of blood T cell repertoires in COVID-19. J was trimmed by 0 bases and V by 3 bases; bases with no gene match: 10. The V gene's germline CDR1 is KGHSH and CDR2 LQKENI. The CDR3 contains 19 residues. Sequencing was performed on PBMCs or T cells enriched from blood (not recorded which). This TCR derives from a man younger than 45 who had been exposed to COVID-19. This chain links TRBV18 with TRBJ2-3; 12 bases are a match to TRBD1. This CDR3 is CASSPRDRGQFISTDTQYF. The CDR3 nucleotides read TGTGCCAGCTCACCCCGGGACAGGGGGCAGTTTATAAGCACAGATACGCAGTATTTT.